The 17 T cell receptor beta chains in this list originate from one sample, sequenced in a study of shared clonotypes between healthy human individuals (dated by TCRdb to about 2020). The method was the immunoSEQ multiplex PCR assay. TCRdb mirrors the immuneACCESS table, restricted to in-frame sequences. Some clones are absent from its copies; in checked studies, under half trace to an unresolved V gene, and the reason for the others is unknown. This sample is represented by roughly 500,000 clones; less than 96% of them were singletons. 0.055% to 0.075% of the sample comes from the top ten. The sequenced sample consisted of naive CD4+ T cells sorted from blood. According to the study, the label for this sample's cell subset or site signals: CD45RA+ positively selected. Receptor source: a woman aged 25 to 39 in good health.

The chain uses TRBV5-8 and TRBJ2-3, with 7 bases lining up with TRBD1. J lost 5 bases, V lost 2 bases, and 8 bases had no gene match. The germline V gene encodes CDR1 SGHTS and CDR2 YDEGEE. There are 15 residues in the CDR3. The CDR3 DNA follows: TGTGCCAGCAGCTTCAGGGGGAAGATCATAGATACGCAGTATTTT. Its translation: CASSFRGKIIDTQYF.

The chain is built from TRBV28 and TRBJ1-1; D gene ambiguous. This CDR3 comprises 15 residues. The V gene lost 3 bases and the J gene lost 0 bases, with 11 bases spanning the gap. CDR1 is MDHEN, CDR2 SYDVKM, per germline. CDR3 loop: CASSFFNRVNTEAFF. DNA for the CDR3: TGTGCCAGCAGTTTTTTTAATCGGGTGAACACTGAAGCTTTCTTT.

The chain is built from TRBV29-1 and TRBJ2-5; 9 nucleotides match TRBD2. The length of the CDR3 is 17 residues. J was trimmed by 4 bases and V by 4 bases; bases with no gene match: 16. Looked up from germline, CDR1 is SQVTM and CDR2 is ANQGSEA. The CDR3 nucleotides read TGCAGCGTTGGCCTGTGGCGGGAGGGCCCTTCAGCAGAGACCCAGTACTTC. This encodes CSVGLWREGPSAETQYF.

The chain joins TRBV28 to TRBJ2-7; weak D call: TRBD2 (7 bases). Germline values: CDR1 MDHEN, CDR2 SYDVKM. The CDR3 totals 13 residues. The ends were cut back, 11 bases at V and 3 bases at J, with 17 bases in the middle. DNA for the CDR3: TGTGCCGGAGGCGGGGGCCCCATCTACGAGCAGTACTTC. Its protein is CAGGGGPIYEQYF.

The chain is built from TRBV19 and TRBJ1-1; maybe TRBD1 (5 bases). Germline loops: CDR1 LNHDA, CDR2 SQIVND (reference sequence). There are 16 residues in the CDR3. V lost 6 bases, J lost 1 base, and 18 bases lay in between. The DNA of the CDR3 is TGTGCCAGTAGCCCCGGGAGTCCAGGGTGGAACACTGAAGCTTTCTTT. It encodes CASSPGSPGWNTEAFF.

The chain employs TRBV6-1 and TRBJ2-5; D gene uncertain. The V gene lost 1 base and the J gene lost 1 base, with 10 bases spanning the gap. The CDR3 spans 15 residues. Germline CDR1 reads MNHNS; CDR2 reads SASEGT. The CDR3 sequence is CASSEDPTAQETQYF. In nucleotides, the CDR3 is TGTGCCAGCAGTGAAGATCCAACAGCCCAAGAGACCCAGTACTTC.

The chain recombines TRBV5-4 with TRBJ1-5, with 7 bases that match TRBD1. V was pared by 4 bases and J by 3 bases, with 4 bases of the junction left unmatched. The CDR3 has 14 residues. Germline V gene sequence: CDR1 SGHNT, CDR2 YYREEE (reference sequence). CDR3 sequence: CASSLDRANQPQHF. CDR3 coding DNA: TGTGCCAGCAGCCTCGACAGGGCCAATCAGCCCCAGCATTTT.

This CDR3 is CASLRQGLAGAGYEQYF. DNA for the CDR3: TGTGCCAGCCTACGACAGGGACTAGCGGGAGCTGGTTACGAGCAGTACTTC. The V gene is TRBV2, the J gene TRBJ2-7; TRBD2 agrees at 14 bases. Germline values: CDR1 SNHLY, CDR2 FYNNEI. The ends lost 8 bases at V and 4 bases at J; junction bases unmatched: 13. The CDR3 contains 17 residues.

The chain links TRBV7-3 to TRBJ2-7, with TRBD2 as a possible D gene (6 bases). Between the trimmed V and J ends, which lost 1 base and 1 base, there was a span of 11 bases. CDR3 length equals 15 residues. Germline loops: CDR1 SGHTA, CDR2 FQGTGA. The CDR3, as DNA: TGTGCCAGCAGCTTAAGCGGGACCCTATCCTACGAGCAGTACTTC. It is translated as CASSLSGTLSYEQYF.

The chain joins TRBV6-6 to TRBJ2-7, with D possibly being TRBD2 (6 bases). CDR1 and CDR2 (germline): MNHNY, SVGAGI (reference sequence). Trimming cost V 5 bases and J 0 bases, with 14 bases left between them. This CDR3 is 15 amino acids long. The CDR3: CASSGPGLSSYEQYF. CDR3 sequence (DNA): TGTGCCAGCAGTGGACCGGGACTTAGCTCCTACGAGCAGTACTTC.

The chain has TRBV6-1 and TRBJ1-4, with D unclear. Germline V gene data show CDR1 as MNHNS and CDR2 as SASEGT. CDR3 length equals 15 residues. V lost 3 bases, J lost 2 bases, and 10 bases lay in between. The CDR3 sequence is CASSEFLQTNEKLFF. The CDR3, as DNA: TGTGCCAGCAGTGAGTTTTTACAGACTAATGAAAAACTGTTTTTT.

The CDR3 reads CASSVDYTSHTEAFF. The DNA of the CDR3 is TGTGCCAGCAGCGTAGACTACACCTCACACACTGAAGCTTTCTTT. This chain joins TRBV9 and TRBJ1-1; D remains ambiguous. CDR1 is SGDLS and CDR2 is YYNGEE in the germline V gene. The germline V and J ends were trimmed by 0 bases and 3 bases, with 12 bases remaining between them. The CDR3 spans 15 residues.

This clone has just one count. The chain combines TRBV6-6 with TRBJ2-5; 10 nucleotides align to TRBD1. The assigned J gene may be wrong: the sequence end matches TRBJ2-7 better. There are 14 residues in the CDR3. Germline values: CDR1 MNHNY, CDR2 SVGAGI (reference sequence). The CDR3 loop reads CASNPGQGIYEQYF. The CDR3 DNA sequence: TGTGCCAGCAATCCGGGACAGGGGATCTACGAGCAGTACTTC.

The chain is built from TRBV11-2 and TRBJ2-5, with unresolved D. The germline V gene encodes CDR1 SGHAT and CDR2 FQNNGV. The CDR3 contains 14 residues. V was cut by 1 base and J by 1 base, with 7 bases left in between. This CDR3 reads CASSLGAAQETQYF. In DNA form, the CDR3 reads TGTGCCAGCAGCTTAGGGGCGGCCCAAGAGACCCAGTACTTC.

The CDR3 DNA sequence: TGCGCCAGCAGCTCGCCCGGGAGTAACACTGAAGCTTTCTTT. This translates into CASSSPGSNTEAFF. This chain joins TRBV5-1 and TRBJ1-1; D is undetermined. The CDR3 is 14 amino acids. The germline CDR1 and CDR2 sequences are SGHRS and YFSETQ. The V end was cut by 3 bases, the J end by 2 bases, with 11 bases between.

The chain joins TRBV11-2 to TRBJ1-3; a weak D match, TRBD1 (5 bases). CDR1 SGHAT and CDR2 FQNNGV come from the germline V gene. CDR3 length: 17 residues. V was cut by 1 base and J by 0 bases, with 13 bases left in between. Written as DNA, the CDR3 is TGTGCCAGCAGCTTAGGACAAGCAGGGAACTCTGGAAACACCATATATTTT. Its protein product is CASSLGQAGNSGNTIYF.

The gene calls are TRBV6-4 and TRBJ2-7, with 7 bases aligning to TRBD1. The germline CDR1 and CDR2 sequences are MRHNA and SNTAGT. The V and J ends lost 4 bases and 3 bases, in that order; junction bases with no gene match: 9. The CDR3 runs 15 residues. CDR3 sequence reads: CASSVQPGQYYEQYF. CDR3 nucleotide sequence: TGTGCCAGCAGTGTCCAACCGGGACAGTACTACGAGCAGTACTTC.